This T cell receptor beta chain was documented in a study of memory CD4+ T cells and cytomegalovirus serostatus. Regarding the study as a whole: Suggested: most of the CMV-linked TCR signature lies in CD4+ memory cells.

The sort gate was single viable CD3+CD4+CD8-CD45RO+ cells for memory CD4+ T cells. CMV serostatus came from serum IgG against pp150, pp28, p38, p52. After thawing, CD4+ T cells were positively selected. The protocol was immunoSEQ multiplex PCR, while the TCRdb copy is restricted to in-frame clones and leaves out a portion. This table has approximately 47,000 clones, 75% to 85% appearing once. The CDR3 is made up of 13 amino acids. The germline gives CDR1 MNHEY, CDR2 SVGAGI. The V gene lost 6 bases and the J gene lost 3 bases, with 8 bases spanning the gap. Points on this clone: What it recognizes is unknown.

Sequenced sample: memory CD4+ T cells from blood. This sequence joins TRBV6-5 and TRBJ1-4, with D possibly TRBD1 on 6 matching bases. The sequence was obtained from an adult in good health and CMV-seronegative. The CDR3: CASSDRPNEKLFF. The CDR3 DNA follows: TGTGCCAGCAGCGACAGGCCTAATGAAAAACTGTTTTTT.